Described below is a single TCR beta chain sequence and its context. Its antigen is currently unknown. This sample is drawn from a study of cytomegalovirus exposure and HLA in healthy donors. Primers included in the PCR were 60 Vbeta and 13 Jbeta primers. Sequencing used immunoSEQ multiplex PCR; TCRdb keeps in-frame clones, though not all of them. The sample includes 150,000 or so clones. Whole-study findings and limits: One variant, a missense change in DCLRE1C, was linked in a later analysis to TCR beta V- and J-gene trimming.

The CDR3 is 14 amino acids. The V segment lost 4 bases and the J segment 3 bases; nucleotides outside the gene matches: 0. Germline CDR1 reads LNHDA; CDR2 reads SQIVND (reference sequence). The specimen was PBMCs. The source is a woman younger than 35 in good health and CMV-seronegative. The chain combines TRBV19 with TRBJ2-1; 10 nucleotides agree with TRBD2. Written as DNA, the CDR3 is TGTGCCAGTAGTAGGACTAGCGGCTACAATGAGCAGTTCTTC. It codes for CASSRTSGYNEQFF.